This T cell receptor beta chain was captured by sequencing in a study of identical twins. Study-level results: The study found weaker excess twin sharing in beta out-of-frame sequences. The abundant beta clonotypes from cord blood had fewer insertions, and memory repertoires had none of this.

This clonotype was seen a handful of times. Antigen specificity is unknown. TCRdb reprocessed the 5' RACE reads with MiXCR, giving one entry per CDR3 protein. The data show 450,000 or so distinct CDR3 sequences, approximately 14% seen once. These data were also reused for a study on yellow fever vaccine responses in identical twins. That source reports: Twins' vaccine T cell response reportedly seemed partly convergent, partly personalized.

The sequencing sample was made of CD4+ T cells sorted from blood. The TCR sequence derives from a woman between 18 and 30 years old in good health.

CDR3 sequence: CASSQDYRNYGYTF. The CDR3 DNA is TGTGCCAGCAGCCAAGATTACAGAAACTATGGCTACACCTTC. The V call is TRBV3-1, the J call TRBJ1-2; D call uncertain. V dropped 0 bases and J dropped 2 bases, with 7 bases sitting between them. This CDR3 spans 14 amino acids. Germline CDR1 and CDR2: LGHDT and YNNKEL (reference sequence).